The rows below give T cell receptor beta chains drawn from one sample of a study of cytomegalovirus exposure and HLA in healthy donors. Some clones are missing from TCRdb's copy, which holds only in-frame ones; the method was immunoSEQ multiplex PCR. This table has tens of thousands of clones, just over 85% appearing once. Sequencing used PBMCs. These receptors came from a woman aged 25 to 39 in good health and CMV-seronegative. The CDR3 runs from the conserved cysteine through the conserved F or W. The D gene is left open where the match is weak. For some rows the clone size is stated as once, few or many, or as a class when expanded; others skip it.

-	TRBV5-1	TRBJ1-3	-	CASSTTLGDTGNTIYF	TGCGCCAGCAGCACCACCTTAGGGGACACTGGAAACACCATATATTTT
-	TRBV5-4	TRBJ2-2	-	CASSRDFTGELFF	TGTGCCAGCAGCCGGGACTTCACCGGGGAGCTGTTTTTT
TRBD2	TRBV9	TRBJ2-7	-	CASSVAGGGEQYF	TGTGCCAGCAGCGTGGCGGGAGGAGGCGAGCAGTACTTC
TRBD1	TRBV6-1	TRBJ2-1	-	CASSDRTGDEQFF	TGTGCCAGCAGTGACCGGACAGGGGATGAGCAGTTCTTC
TRBD2	TRBV7-6	TRBJ2-1	-	CASSSSGNGDEQFF	TGTGCCAGCAGTTCTAGCGGGAACGGCGATGAGCAGTTCTTC
TRBD2	TRBV9	TRBJ2-7	-	CASSSPLAGADEQYF	TGTGCCAGCAGCTCCCCACTAGCGGGAGCAGACGAGCAGTACTTC
TRBD1	TRBV7-7	TRBJ2-5	-	CASSPGQGGETQYF	TGTGCCAGCAGCCCGGGACAGGGGGGGGAGACCCAGTACTTC
TRBD1	TRBV10-2	TRBJ1-2	-	CASEGRGIYGYTF	TGCGCCAGCGAGGGCAGGGGGATCTATGGCTACACCTTC
-	TRBV5-4	TRBJ2-7	few	CASSFAGVPYEQYF	TGTGCCAGCAGCTTTGCAGGGGTTCCCTACGAGCAGTACTTC
-	TRBV7-3	TRBJ2-6	-	CASSPRDSGANVLTF	TGTGCCAGCAGCCCCCGCGACTCTGGGGCCAACGTCCTGACTTTC
TRBD2	TRBV5-4	TRBJ2-7	once	CASSGPGLAGAANSYEQYF	TGTGCCAGCAGCGGCCCGGGACTAGCGGGAGCTGCCAACTCCTACGAGCAGTACTTC
-	TRBV27	TRBJ1-4	-	CASTKLGGANEKLFF	TGTGCCAGCACGAAACTAGGAGGGGCTAATGAAAAACTGTTTTTT
-	TRBV6-1	TRBJ1-2	-	CASLAYGYTF	TGTGCCAGCCTAGCCTATGGCTACACCTTC
-	TRBV28	TRBJ2-1	-	CASSFFRKLGSDSYNEQFF	TGTGCCAGCAGTTTTTTCCGTAAACTTGGAAGCGACTCCTACAATGAGCAGTTCTTC
TRBD1	TRBV29-1	TRBJ2-7	-	CSGRQGTSYEQYF	TGCAGCGGCCGACAGGGGACCTCCTACGAGCAGTACTTC
TRBD1	TRBV2	TRBJ1-2	-	CASRPQGAGGYTF	TGTGCCAGCAGACCACAGGGGGCGGGTGGCTACACCTTC
-	TRBV28	TRBJ2-3	-	CASSTQPKYRGTQYF	TGTGCCAGCAGTACCCAACCGAAATACCGCGGTACGCAGTATTTT
TRBD1	TRBV10-3	TRBJ1-1	-	CAISGGTGKRTEAFF	TGTGCCATCAGTGGGGGGACAGGGAAGAGGACTGAAGCTTTCTTT
-	TRBV6-5	TRBJ1-2	-	CASKSAGDGYTF	TGTGCCAGCAAGTCGGCAGGGGATGGCTACACCTTC
TRBD2	TRBV2	TRBJ2-5	-	CASRRPAGAPNGETQYF	TGTGCCAGCAGGCGTCCAGCGGGAGCCCCAAATGGAGAGACCCAGTACTTC
TRBD1	TRBV20-1	TRBJ1-2	once	CSASPGQGATF	TGCAGTGCTAGCCCCGGACAGGGAGCCACCTTC
-	TRBV4-3	TRBJ1-1	-	CASSQAGNTEAFF	TGCGCCAGCAGCCAAGCGGGGAACACTGAAGCTTTCTTT
TRBD2	TRBV7-9	TRBJ2-7	-	CASSPGLAASYEQYF	TGTGCCAGCAGCCCGGGACTAGCGGCCTCCTACGAGCAGTACTTC
TRBD2	TRBV4-3	TRBJ2-7	-	CASSQEGRVTSGSYEQYF	TGCGCCAGCAGCCAAGAAGGTAGGGTGACTAGCGGGAGTTACGAGCAGTACTTC
TRBD1	TRBV29-1	TRBJ2-1	-	CSADRGTTYNEQFF	TGCAGCGCGGACAGGGGAACGACCTACAATGAGCAGTTCTTC
-	TRBV28	TRBJ2-1	-	CASTLWAGLANNEQFF	TGTGCCAGCACTCTTTGGGCGGGGCTAGCGAACAATGAGCAGTTCTTC
TRBD1	TRBV4-3	TRBJ2-3	-	CASSPRQGVADTQYF	TGCGCCAGCAGCCCTCGACAGGGCGTCGCAGATACGCAGTATTTT
-	TRBV15	TRBJ2-3	-	CATSLAPSADTQYF	TGTGCCACCTCTCTGGCTCCTAGCGCAGATACGCAGTATTTT
TRBD1	TRBV18	TRBJ1-5	-	CASSSTGTQPQHF	TGTGCCAGCTCATCGACAGGGACCCAGCCCCAGCATTTT
-	TRBV11-2	TRBJ2-2	-	CASSLGRTNTGELFF	TGTGCCAGCAGCTTAGGGAGGACGAACACCGGGGAGCTGTTTTTT
TRBD1	TRBV27	TRBJ2-7	few	CASSLQTGIAYEQYF	TGTGCCAGCAGTTTACAGACAGGGATTGCCTACGAGCAGTACTTC
-	TRBV5-5	TRBJ1-1	-	CASSLGGPLTEAFF	TGTGCCAGCAGCTTAGGAGGGCCCCTCACTGAAGCTTTCTTT
TRBD1	TRBV30	TRBJ2-2	-	CAWSVSGGELFF	TGTGCCTGGAGTGTCTCAGGGGGAGAGCTGTTTTTT
-	TRBV7-9	TRBJ2-7	medium-sized	CASSLGADEQYF	TGTGCCAGCAGCTTGGGGGCAGACGAGCAGTACTTC
-	TRBV7-2	TRBJ1-5	once	CASSSRVQPQHF	TGTGCCAGCAGCTCCAGGGTTCAGCCCCAGCATTTT
-	TRBV11-1	TRBJ2-5	-	CASSSVALLTGETQYF	TGTGCCAGCAGCTCGGTGGCTCTATTGACCGGGGAGACCCAGTACTTC
TRBD2	TRBV4-3	TRBJ2-7	-	CASSQAGGPVYEQYF	TGCGCCAGCAGCCAAGCGGGAGGGCCGGTCTACGAGCAGTACTTC
-	TRBV6-5	TRBJ1-5	-	CASSYSKDSYQPQHF	TGTGCCAGCAGTTACAGTAAGGACAGCTATCAGCCCCAGCATTTT
-	TRBV4-1	TRBJ2-5	-	CASSRNPAAGETQYF	TGCGCCAGCAGCCGCAATCCGGCGGCCGGGGAGACCCAGTACTTC
TRBD2	TRBV11-2	TRBJ2-7	once	CASSLLGLAYEQYF	TGTGCCAGCAGCTTATTAGGACTAGCGTACGAGCAGTACTTC
-	TRBV10-2	TRBJ2-5	-	CASSERARGGETQYF	TGCGCCAGCAGTGAGCGGGCCAGAGGGGGTGAGACCCAGTACTTC
TRBD2	TRBV28	TRBJ2-7	-	CASSSPTGLAGGVGEQYF	TGTGCCAGCAGCTCCCCCACGGGGCTAGCGGGAGGTGTTGGGGAGCAGTACTTC
-	TRBV7-2	TRBJ1-5	-	CASSSQGVLSNQPQHF	TGTGCCAGCAGCTCCCAAGGGGTCCTTAGCAATCAGCCCCAGCATTTT
TRBD1	TRBV2	TRBJ1-5	-	CASSPRGNSNQPQHF	TGTGCCAGCAGTCCCAGGGGGAATAGCAATCAGCCCCAGCATTTT
TRBD1	TRBV4-1	TRBJ2-3	-	CASSQALSTGVGDTQYF	TGCGCCAGCAGCCAAGCCCTATCGACAGGGGTAGGAGATACGCAGTATTTT
-	TRBV27	TRBJ1-4	-	CASSFGVGNEKLFF	TGTGCCAGCAGTTTCGGGGTGGGTAATGAAAAACTGTTTTTT
TRBD1	TRBV7-9	TRBJ1-2	-	CASSRTGANYGYTF	TGTGCCAGCAGCCGGACAGGGGCGAACTATGGCTACACCTTC
TRBD1	TRBV29-1	TRBJ2-2	-	CSGRDRATGELFF	TGCAGCGGCCGGGACAGGGCCACCGGGGAGCTGTTTTTT
-	TRBV6-5	TRBJ1-5	once	CASSYSASGRNQPQHF	TGTGCCAGCAGTTACTCGGCGTCAGGTCGGAATCAGCCCCAGCATTTT
TRBD1	TRBV28	TRBJ1-1	few	CASSLGDSTPREAFF	TGTGCCAGCAGTTTGGGGGACAGTACCCCACGTGAAGCTTTCTTT
TRBD2	TRBV27	TRBJ2-7	-	CASRSGRYSYEQYF	TGTGCCAGCAGGAGCGGGAGGTACTCCTACGAGCAGTACTTC
TRBD1	TRBV5-1	TRBJ1-4	-	CASSRDSINEKLFF	TGCGCCAGCAGCCGGGACAGCATTAATGAAAAACTGTTTTTT
TRBD2	TRBV4-1	TRBJ2-1	-	CASSSSFGGSSYNEQFF	TGCGCCAGCAGCTCTTCCTTCGGCGGGAGTTCCTACAATGAGCAGTTCTTC
-	TRBV27	TRBJ1-2	-	CASRSRPAGKNYGYTF	TGTGCCAGCAGGTCACGCCCTGCCGGTAAGAACTATGGCTACACCTTC
-	TRBV7-8	TRBJ2-1	-	CASSLDMYEQFF	TGTGCCAGCAGCTTAGACATGTATGAGCAGTTCTTC
-	TRBV9	TRBJ1-1	-	CASSVGGEMNTEAFF	TGTGCCAGCAGCGTAGGGGGGGAAATGAACACTGAAGCTTTCTTT
TRBD1	TRBV19	TRBJ2-1	-	CASSLNTGTGEGYNEQFF	TGTGCCAGTAGTTTGAATACCGGGACAGGGGAGGGATACAATGAGCAGTTCTTC
TRBD2	TRBV9	TRBJ2-2	-	CASSVTGLAGPNTGELFF	TGTGCCAGCAGCGTAACCGGGCTAGCGGGACCGAACACCGGGGAGCTGTTTTTT
-	TRBV27	TRBJ1-1	-	CASSLFGEAFF	TGTGCCAGCAGTTTATTCGGTGAAGCTTTCTTT
-	TRBV19	TRBJ1-1	-	CASRQLQGTEAFF	TGTGCCAGTAGGCAATTACAGGGCACTGAAGCTTTCTTT